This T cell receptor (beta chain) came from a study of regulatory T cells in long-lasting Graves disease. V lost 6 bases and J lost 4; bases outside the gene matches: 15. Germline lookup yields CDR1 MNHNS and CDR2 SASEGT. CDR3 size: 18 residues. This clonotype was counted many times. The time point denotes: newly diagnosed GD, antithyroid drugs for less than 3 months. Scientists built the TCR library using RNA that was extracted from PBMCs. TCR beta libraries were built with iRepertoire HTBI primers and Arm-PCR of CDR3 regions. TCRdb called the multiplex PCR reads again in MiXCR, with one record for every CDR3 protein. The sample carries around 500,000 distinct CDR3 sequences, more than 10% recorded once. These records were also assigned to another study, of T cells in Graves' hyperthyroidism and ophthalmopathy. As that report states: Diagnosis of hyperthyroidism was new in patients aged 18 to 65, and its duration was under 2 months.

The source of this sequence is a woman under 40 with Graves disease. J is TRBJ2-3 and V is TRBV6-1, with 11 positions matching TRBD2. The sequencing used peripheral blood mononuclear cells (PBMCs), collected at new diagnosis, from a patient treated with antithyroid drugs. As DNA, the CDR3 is TGTGCCAGCAGGAGTAGCGGGAGGGGCGGTCCTCTCGCAGATACGCAGTATTTT. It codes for CASRSSGRGGPLADTQYF.